This T cell receptor beta chain was found in a study of cytomegalovirus exposure and HLA in healthy donors. Study-wide points: After further analysis at a later stage, 16,951 TCR beta sequences were associated with HLA alleles at 0.05 false discovery rate. About 90% or about 30% of the time was how often most TCR beta V segments were productive, according to an earlier analysis. Researchers reported in a later analysis that common viral pathogens appeared linked to several top clusters.

The PCR made use of 60 Vbeta and 13 Jbeta primers. Sequenced by immunoSEQ multiplex PCR; TCRdb stores in-frame clones only, minus some. The repertoire includes roughly 120,000 clones, approximately 77% of them detected once, and about 5% sits in the top ten. This CDR3 has 17 amino acids. J gave up 0 bases and V 3 bases, and 9 bases lay outside the gene matches. CDR1 and CDR2 from the germline V gene are LNHDA and SQIVND (reference sequence). A word on this clone: Its specificity is unknown.

The source is a middle-aged man in good health and CMV-seropositive. Sequencing was performed on PBMCs. The gene calls are TRBV19 and TRBJ1-1; 8 positions agree with TRBD1. CDR3 coding DNA: TGTGCCAGTAGTATTACAAGGACAGGGAAAGTGAACACTGAAGCTTTCTTT. This sequence encodes CASSITRTGKVNTEAFF.